The clone carrying this TCR beta chain was detected only a few times. Its antigen remains unidentified. TCRdb itself ran the reads through MiXCR, one entry per CDR3 protein. The sample lists around 85,000 distinct CDR3 sequences, 40% to 50% occurring once. These data come from a study of T cell repertoires in cytomegalovirus infection. General observations from the study: The ex vivo response showed dominance by HLA-C-restricted CMV-specific TCR beta clonotypes.

Germline CDR1 and CDR2: MDHEN and SYDVKM. There are 15 residues in the CDR3. V gave up 6 bases and J gave up 3 bases; unmatched junction bases: 7. The clonotype originates from a human donor in good health (CMV status not recorded). Some clones in this sample may be carry-over from other donors' samples. The V gene is TRBV28, the J gene TRBJ2-7; 11 positions match TRBD2. This specimen consisted of CD8+ T cells from cultured PBMCs, obtained from culture after CMV antigen stimulation. The DNA of the CDR3 is TGTGCCAGCAGCCTTCGGACTAGCGGGCACTACGAGCAGTACTTC. It specifies CASSLRTSGHYEQYF.